What follows describes a single T cell receptor beta chain. This clonotype was counted only a few times. Its antigen is not yet known. Per-base qualities were not stored, and no clone one base away is much larger. A case-control design nested within a healthcare worker cohort in London, UK, was used, with weekly nasopharyngeal swab PCR tests and blood sampling performed. Healthcare workers were recruited between 23 and 31 March 2020, during the week of the UK lockdown, and were followed weekly for up to about 15 weeks. Library creation used 5' RACE. The reads were generated on a NextSeq 500. In the TCR library protocol, unique molecular identifiers were attached to individual cDNA molecules to correct for PCR bias and sequencing error. Sequencing covered both TCR alpha and beta chains, and within each sample the abundances of alpha and beta sequences were tightly co-correlated. The source study handled its data this way. V gene, J gene and CDR3 annotation of TCR sequences was performed with Decombinator V4. TCRs were defined as expanded if a significant change between any two time points was detected under a Poisson model with p below 0.0001. TCR abundances were normalised to the total number of TCRs sequenced per sample and expressed as counts per million. MAIT TCRs were defined by TRAV1-2 paired with TRAJ12, TRAJ20 or TRAJ33, and iNKT TCRs by TRAV10 paired with TRAJ18. A search of VDJdb, accessed on 1 November 2021, was run for TCRs annotated to CMV, EBV and SARS-CoV-2, with TCRs annotated for multiple antigens excluded. TCRdb took the public reads, trimmed them with fastp at Q25, ran MiXCR for clone calling and kept in-frame beta chains. Each record represents a unique CDR3 protein, reported with the most common genes and DNA among its rows. The V and J calls reflect TCRdb's pipeline rather than the authors' work. Across this sample there are about 53,000 distinct CDR3 sequences, with less than 15% seen only once. Roughly 2.5% of the sample belongs to the ten largest clones.

These data originate in a study of early T cells in non-severe SARS-CoV-2 infection (dated by TCRdb to the early 2020s). Describing the broader study: TCR sequencing used bulk RNA from unsorted whole blood, so alpha and beta chains could not be paired. The full study reports these points: VDJdb matching was skewed toward anti-spike CD8 responses and likely underestimated virus-specific expansions by missing private and CD4 specificities.

V and J are truncated by 5 bases and 8 bases respectively, leaving an intervening sequence of 13 bases. In the germline V gene, CDR1 corresponds to MDHEN and CDR2 to SYDVKM. The CDR3 runs 13 amino acids, cysteine and phenylalanine included. The CDR3 DNA has 39 bases and is translated from base 1. Rearrangement joined TRBV28 to TRBJ1-3, with no D gene named confidently. The sample here was whole blood, taken at baseline. The TCR originated in an adult who was a healthcare worker with PCR-confirmed SARS-CoV-2 infection or an uninfected control (not recorded which). CDR3 protein: CASSIPRSDTIYF. The nucleotides read TGTGCCAGCAGTATACCCCGGAGTGACACCATATATTTT.